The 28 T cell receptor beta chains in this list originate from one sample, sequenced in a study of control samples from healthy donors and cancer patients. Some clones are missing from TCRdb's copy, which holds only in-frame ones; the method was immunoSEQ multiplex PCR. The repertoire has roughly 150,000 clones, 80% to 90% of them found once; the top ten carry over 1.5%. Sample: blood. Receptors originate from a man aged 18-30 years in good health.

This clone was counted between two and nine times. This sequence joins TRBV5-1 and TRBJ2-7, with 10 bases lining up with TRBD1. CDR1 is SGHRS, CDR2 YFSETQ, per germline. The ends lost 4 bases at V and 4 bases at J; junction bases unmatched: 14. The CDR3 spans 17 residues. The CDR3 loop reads CASSRAVGTGDRYEQYF. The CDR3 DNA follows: TGCGCCAGCAGCCGGGCTGTAGGGACAGGGGATAGGTACGAGCAGTACTTC.

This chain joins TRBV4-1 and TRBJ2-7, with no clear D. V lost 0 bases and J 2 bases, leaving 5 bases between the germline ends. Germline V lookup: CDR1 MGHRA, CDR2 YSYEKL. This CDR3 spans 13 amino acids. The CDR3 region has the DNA TGCGCCAGCAGCCAAGATCGGGCCTACGAGCAGTACTTC. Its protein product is CASSQDRAYEQYF.

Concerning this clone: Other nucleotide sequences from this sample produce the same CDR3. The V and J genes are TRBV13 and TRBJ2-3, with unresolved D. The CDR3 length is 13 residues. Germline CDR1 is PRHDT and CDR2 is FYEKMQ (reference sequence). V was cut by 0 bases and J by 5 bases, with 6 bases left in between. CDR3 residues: CASSLGRRDTQYF. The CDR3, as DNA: TGTGCCAGCAGCTTAGGCCGGAGAGATACGCAGTATTTT.

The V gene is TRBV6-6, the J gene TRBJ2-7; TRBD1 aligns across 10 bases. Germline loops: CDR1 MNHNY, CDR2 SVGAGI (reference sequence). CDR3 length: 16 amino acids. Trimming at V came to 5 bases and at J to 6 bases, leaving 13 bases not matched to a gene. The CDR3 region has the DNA TGTGCCAGCAGTAAAGGCCGCGGGACAGGGGCCGCCGAGCAGTACTTC. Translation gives CASSKGRGTGAAEQYF.

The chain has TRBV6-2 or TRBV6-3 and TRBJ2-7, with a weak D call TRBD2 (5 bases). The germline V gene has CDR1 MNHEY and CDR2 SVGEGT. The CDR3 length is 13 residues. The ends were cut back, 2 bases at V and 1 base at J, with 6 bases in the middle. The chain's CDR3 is CASSYRDSYEQYF. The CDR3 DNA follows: TGTGCCAGCAGTTACCGGGATTCCTACGAGCAGTACTTC.

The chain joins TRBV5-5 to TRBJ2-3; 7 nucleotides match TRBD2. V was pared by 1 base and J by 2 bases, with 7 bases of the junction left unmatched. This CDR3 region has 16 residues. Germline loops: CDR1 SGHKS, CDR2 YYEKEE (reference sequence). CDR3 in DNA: TGTGCCAGCAGCTTGAACAGCGGGACGGACACAGATACGCAGTATTTT. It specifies CASSLNSGTDTDTQYF.

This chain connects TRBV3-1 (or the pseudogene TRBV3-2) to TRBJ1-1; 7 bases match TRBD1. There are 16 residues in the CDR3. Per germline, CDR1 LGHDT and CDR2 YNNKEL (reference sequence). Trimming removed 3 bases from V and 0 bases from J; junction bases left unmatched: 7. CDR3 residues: CASSHTGVFMNTEAFF. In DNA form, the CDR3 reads TGTGCCAGCAGCCATACAGGGGTATTCATGAACACTGAAGCTTTCTTT.

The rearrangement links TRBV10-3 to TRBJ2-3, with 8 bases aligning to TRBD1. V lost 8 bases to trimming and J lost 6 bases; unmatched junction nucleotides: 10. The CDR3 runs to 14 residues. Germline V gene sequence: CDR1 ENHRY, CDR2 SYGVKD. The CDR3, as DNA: TGTGCCATCGGGGCAGGACAGGGCTTGGATACGCAGTATTTT. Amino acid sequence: CAIGAGQGLDTQYF.

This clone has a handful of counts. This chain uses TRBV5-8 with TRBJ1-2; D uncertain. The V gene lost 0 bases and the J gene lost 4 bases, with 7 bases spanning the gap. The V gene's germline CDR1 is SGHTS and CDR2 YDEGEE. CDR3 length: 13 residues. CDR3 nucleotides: TGTGCCAGCAGCTTGGCCCCAAGCTATGGCTACACCTTC. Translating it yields CASSLAPSYGYTF.

In DNA, the CDR3 is TGCGCCAGCAGCATAATACCTAGCGGGGGGGCCAATGAGCAGTTCTTC. Its translation: CASSIIPSGGANEQFF. This chain connects TRBV5-1 to TRBJ2-1; 12 bases agree with TRBD2. Germline V lookup: CDR1 SGHRS, CDR2 YFSETQ. V lost 4 bases, J lost 6 bases, and 8 bases stayed unmatched. This CDR3 has 16 residues.

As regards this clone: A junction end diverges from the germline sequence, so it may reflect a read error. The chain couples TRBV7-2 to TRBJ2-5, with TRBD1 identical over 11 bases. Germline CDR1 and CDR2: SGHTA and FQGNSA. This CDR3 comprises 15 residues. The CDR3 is CASSLGTGGRGTQYF. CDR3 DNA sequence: TGTGCCAGCAGTTTAGGGACAGGGGGTCGGGGGACCCAGTACTTC.

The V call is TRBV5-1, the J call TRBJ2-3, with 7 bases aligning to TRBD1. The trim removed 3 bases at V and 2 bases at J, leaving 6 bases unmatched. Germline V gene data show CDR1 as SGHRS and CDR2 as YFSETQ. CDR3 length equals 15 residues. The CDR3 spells CASSSDRVDTDTQYF. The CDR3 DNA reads TGCGCCAGCAGCTCAGACAGGGTCGACACAGATACGCAGTATTTT.

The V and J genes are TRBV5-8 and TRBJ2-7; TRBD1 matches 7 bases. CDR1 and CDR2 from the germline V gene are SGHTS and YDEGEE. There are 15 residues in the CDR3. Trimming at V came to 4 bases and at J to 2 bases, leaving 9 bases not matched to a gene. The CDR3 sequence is CASSLYSQGTYEQYF. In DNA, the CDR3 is TGTGCCAGCAGCCTCTATTCACAGGGGACCTACGAGCAGTACTTC.

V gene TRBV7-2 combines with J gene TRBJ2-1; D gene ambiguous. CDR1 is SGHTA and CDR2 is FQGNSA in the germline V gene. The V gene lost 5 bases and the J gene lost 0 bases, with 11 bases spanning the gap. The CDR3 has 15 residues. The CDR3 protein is CASSPARSSYNEQFF. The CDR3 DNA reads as TGTGCCAGCAGCCCAGCAAGGAGCTCCTACAATGAGCAGTTCTTC.

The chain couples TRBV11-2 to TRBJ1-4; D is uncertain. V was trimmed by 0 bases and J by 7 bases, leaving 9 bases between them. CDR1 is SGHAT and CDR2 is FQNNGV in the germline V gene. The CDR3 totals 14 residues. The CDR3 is CASSLDSGSEKLFF. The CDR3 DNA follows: TGTGCCAGCAGCTTAGATTCGGGGAGTGAAAAACTGTTTTTT.

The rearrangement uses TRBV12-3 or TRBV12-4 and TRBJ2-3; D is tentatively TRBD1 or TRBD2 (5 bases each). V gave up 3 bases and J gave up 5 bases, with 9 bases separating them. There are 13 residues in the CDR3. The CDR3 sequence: CASSFEGIDTQYF. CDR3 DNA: TGTGCCAGCAGTTTCGAGGGGATAGATACGCAGTATTTT.

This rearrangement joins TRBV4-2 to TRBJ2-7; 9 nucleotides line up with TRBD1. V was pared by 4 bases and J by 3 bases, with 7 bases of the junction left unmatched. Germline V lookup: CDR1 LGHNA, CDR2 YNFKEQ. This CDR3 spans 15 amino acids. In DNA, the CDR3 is TGTGCCAGCAGCCTCGGGGACAGGGTCGGCTACGAGCAGTACTTC. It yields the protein CASSLGDRVGYEQYF.

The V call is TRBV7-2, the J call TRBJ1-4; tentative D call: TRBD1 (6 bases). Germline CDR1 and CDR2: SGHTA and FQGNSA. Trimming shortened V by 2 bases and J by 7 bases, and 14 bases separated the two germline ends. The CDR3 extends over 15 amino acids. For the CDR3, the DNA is TGTGCCAGCAGCTTATCACTGGGGGGCGGTGAAAAACTGTTTTTT. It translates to CASSLSLGGGEKLFF.

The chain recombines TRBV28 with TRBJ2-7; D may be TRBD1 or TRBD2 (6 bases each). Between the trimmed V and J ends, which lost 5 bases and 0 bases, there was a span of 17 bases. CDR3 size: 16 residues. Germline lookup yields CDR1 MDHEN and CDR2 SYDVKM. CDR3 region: CASSVKGWGASYEQYF. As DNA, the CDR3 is TGTGCCAGCAGTGTGAAGGGGTGGGGGGCCTCCTACGAGCAGTACTTC.

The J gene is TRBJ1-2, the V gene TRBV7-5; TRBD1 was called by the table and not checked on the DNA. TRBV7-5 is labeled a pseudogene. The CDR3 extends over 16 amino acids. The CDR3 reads CVRSPRDRVVDYGYTF. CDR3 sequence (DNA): TGTGTCAGAAGCCCCCGGGACAGGGTTGTTGACTATGGCTACACCTTC.

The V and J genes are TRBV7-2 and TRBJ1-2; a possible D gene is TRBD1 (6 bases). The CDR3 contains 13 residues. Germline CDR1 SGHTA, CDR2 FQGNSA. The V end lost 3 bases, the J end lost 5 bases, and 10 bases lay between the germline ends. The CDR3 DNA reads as TGTGCCAGCAGCTTGGGCAGGGGATATGGCTACACCTTC. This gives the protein CASSLGRGYGYTF.

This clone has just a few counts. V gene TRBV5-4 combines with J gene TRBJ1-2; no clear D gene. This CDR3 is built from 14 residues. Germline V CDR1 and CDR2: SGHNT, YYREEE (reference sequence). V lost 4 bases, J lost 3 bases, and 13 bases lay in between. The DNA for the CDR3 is TGTGCCAGCAGCCTGCGCTCAGGCTACTATGGCTACACCTTC. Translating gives CASSLRSGYYGYTF.

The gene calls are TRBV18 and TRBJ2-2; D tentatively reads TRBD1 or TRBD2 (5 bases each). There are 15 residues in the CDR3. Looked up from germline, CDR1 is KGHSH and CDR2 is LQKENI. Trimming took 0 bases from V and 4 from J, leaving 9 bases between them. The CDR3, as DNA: TGTGCCAGCTCACCACCGCAGGGACCCACCGGGGAGCTGTTTTTT. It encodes CASSPPQGPTGELFF.

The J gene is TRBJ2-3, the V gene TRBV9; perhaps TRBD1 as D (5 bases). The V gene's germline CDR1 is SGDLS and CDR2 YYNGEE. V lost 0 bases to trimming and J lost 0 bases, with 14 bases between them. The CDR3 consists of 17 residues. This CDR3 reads CASSVVGDPPSTDTQYF. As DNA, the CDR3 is TGTGCCAGCAGCGTAGTAGGGGATCCCCCTAGCACAGATACGCAGTATTTT. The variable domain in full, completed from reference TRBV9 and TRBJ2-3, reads DSGVTQTPKHLITATGQRVTLRCSPRSGDLSVYWYQQSLDQGLQFLIQYYNGEERAKGNILERFSAQQFPDLHSELNLSSLELGDSALYFCASSVVGDPPSTDTQYFGPGTRLTVL.

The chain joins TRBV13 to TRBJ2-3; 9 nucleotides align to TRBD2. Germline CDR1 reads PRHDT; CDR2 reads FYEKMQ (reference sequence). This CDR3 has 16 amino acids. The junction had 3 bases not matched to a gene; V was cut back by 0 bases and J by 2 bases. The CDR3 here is CASSLGTSGFTDTQYF. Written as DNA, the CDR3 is TGTGCCAGCAGCTTAGGGACTAGCGGATTCACAGATACGCAGTATTTT.

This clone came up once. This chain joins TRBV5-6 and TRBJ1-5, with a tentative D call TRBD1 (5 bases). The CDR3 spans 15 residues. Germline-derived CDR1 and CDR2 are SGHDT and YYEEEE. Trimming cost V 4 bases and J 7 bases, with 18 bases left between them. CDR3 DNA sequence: TGTGCCAGCAGCGGGGGATTGGGTCTTAACCAGCCCCAGCATTTT. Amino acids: CASSGGLGLNQPQHF.

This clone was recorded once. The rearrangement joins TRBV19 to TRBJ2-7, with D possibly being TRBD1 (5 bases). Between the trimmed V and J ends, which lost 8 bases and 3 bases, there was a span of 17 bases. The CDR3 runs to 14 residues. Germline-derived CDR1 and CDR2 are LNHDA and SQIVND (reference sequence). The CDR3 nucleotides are TGTGCCAGTGGCCCCTCAGCAGGGTACTACGAGCAGTACTTC. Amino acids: CASGPSAGYYEQYF.

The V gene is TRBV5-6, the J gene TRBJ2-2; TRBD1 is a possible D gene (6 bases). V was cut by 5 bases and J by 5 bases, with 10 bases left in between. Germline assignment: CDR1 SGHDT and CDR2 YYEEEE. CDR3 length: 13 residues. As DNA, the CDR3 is TGTGCCAGCAGGGGCAGGGGTACCGGGGAGCTGTTTTTT. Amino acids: CASRGRGTGELFF.